The 2 T cell receptor beta chains below all came from one sample that was sequenced in a study of T cells in Graves' hyperthyroidism and ophthalmopathy. TCR beta CDR3 region amplification was performed from RNA transcripts. The HTBI primer set served for first-round RT-PCR of the TCR CDR3. TCRdb re-derived calls from the multiplex PCR reads in MiXCR, one entry per CDR3 protein. The sample contains roughly 600,000 distinct CDR3 sequences, 14% of which appear only once. Specimen: blood. These receptors were taken from a woman in her forties or fifties with Graves' ophthalmopathy.

The chain uses TRBV4-2 and TRBJ1-4; tentative D call: TRBD1 (5 bases). This CDR3 contains 16 residues. CDR1 and CDR2 (germline): LGHNA, YNFKEQ. V was trimmed by 0 bases and J by 7 bases, leaving 15 bases between them. The CDR3 loop is CASSQDLSTGGEKLFF. Written as DNA, the CDR3 is TGTGCCAGCAGCCAAGATCTCTCCACGGGGGGTGAAAAACTGTTTTTT.

This clonotype has only one observation. The rearrangement links TRBV20-1 to TRBJ1-2; D call uncertain. V was trimmed by 5 bases and J by 0 bases, leaving 10 bases between them. The CDR3 loop spans 13 amino acids. Germline V gene sequence: CDR1 DFQATT, CDR2 SNEGSKA (reference sequence). Here the CDR3 reads CSAGGSTNYGYTF. The CDR3, as DNA: TGCAGTGCTGGCGGCAGTACTAACTATGGCTACACCTTC.